This entry features one T cell receptor beta chain sequence. Its antigen is currently unknown. The sample is drawn from a study of Ad26.COV2.S vaccination and SARS-CoV-2 variants. The data were produced by immunoSEQ multiplex PCR, yet TCRdb's version contains in-frame clones alone and is incomplete. The sample shows around 450,000 clones, roughly 91% of them seen only once. Study-wide findings and caveats: After vaccination, reports described spike-specific CD8+ and CD4+ T cell responses as showing substantial breadth.

Germline V gene sequence: CDR1 LNHNV, CDR2 YYDKDF (reference sequence). V gave up 7 bases and J gave up 6 bases; unmatched junction bases: 9. The length of the CDR3 is 14 residues. As for treatment: 15 to 20 received Ad26.COV2.S at low or high dose, single or two shots; roughly 5 received placebo; per-sample allocation not given. The investigators took samples on day 63 after the first vaccine or placebo injection. An Ad26 vector expressing Wuhan-strain SARS-CoV-2 spike served as the vaccine. This receptor was taken from a person between 18 and 59 years old who received the Ad26.COV2.S COVID-19 vaccine or a placebo. The sequencing used peripheral blood, collected in a trial of Ad26.COV2.S vaccine versus placebo. The chain carries TRBV15 and TRBJ2-1; 7 bases match TRBD2. The CDR3 sequence is CATNAGARPNEQFF. As DNA, the CDR3 is TGTGCCACCAACGCGGGAGCGCGTCCCAATGAGCAGTTCTTC.